Listed below are T cell receptor beta chains from one sample, sequenced in a study of blood T cell repertoires in COVID-19. TCRdb's table, derived via immunoSEQ multiplex PCR, lists solely in-frame clones and lacks some. The sample shows 350,000 to 450,000 clones, just under 90% of them seen only once. The sequenced sample consisted of PBMCs or T cells enriched from blood (not recorded which). All receptors derive from a woman between 25 and 40 years old who had recovered from COVID-19. The CDR3 runs from the conserved cysteine through the conserved F or W. A D gene is named only where the DNA matches it firmly. Clone size, where shown, is once, few, many, or a class for clones that have expanded.

J	size	V	D	DNA	CDR3
TRBJ1-5	NA	TRBV20-1	TRBD1	TGCAGTGCTATTGAGGGGGCCGGGAATCAGCCCCAGCATTTT	CSAIEGAGNQPQHF
TRBJ2-2	NA	TRBV27	NA	TGTGCCAGCAAAACTTTGTCCGGGGAGCTGTTTTTT	CASKTLSGELFF
TRBJ1-2	NA	TRBV30	TRBD1	TGTGCCTGGAGGGGGGACAGGGACGATGGCTACACCTTC	CAWRGDRDDGYTF
TRBJ2-3	NA	TRBV6-4	TRBD2	TGTGCCAGCAGCGCTGGGACTAGCGGCCGTACAGATACGCAGTATTTT	CASSAGTSGRTDTQYF
TRBJ1-1	NA	TRBV6-5	NA	TGTGCCAGCAGCCGCGGCCCCTTTCTGAACACTGAAGCTTTCTTT	CASSRGPFLNTEAFF
TRBJ1-2	NA	TRBV30	NA	TGTGCCTGGAGTGAAGGGGATAACTATGGCTACACCTTC	CAWSEGDNYGYTF
TRBJ1-1	NA	TRBV24-1	NA	TGTGCCACCAGTGATTTGAGAGGTCGGCCTTTCTTT	CATSDLRGRPFF
TRBJ1-4	NA	TRBV19	TRBD1	TGTGCCAGTAGTATTGGGACAGGGATGAATGAAAAACTGTTTTTT	CASSIGTGMNEKLFF
TRBJ2-7	NA	TRBV10-3	TRBD2	TGTGCCATCAGCCCCGGGAGGGGAGGCGAGCAGTACTTC	CAISPGRGGEQYF
TRBJ2-7	NA	TRBV5-1	TRBD1	TGCGCCAGCAGCTTGGTGGGGACAGTGGCCTACGAGCAGTACTTC	CASSLVGTVAYEQYF
TRBJ2-1	NA	TRBV27	NA	TGTGCCAGCAGTTTATCCGGAGGCTCCTACAATGAGCAGTTCTTC	CASSLSGGSYNEQFF
TRBJ1-2	NA	TRBV30	NA	TGTGCCTGGAGTGTATTGCGGGGGGGTAATGGCTACACCTTC	CAWSVLRGGNGYTF
TRBJ2-3	few	TRBV7-9	NA	TGTGCCAGCAGCGTTGACAGAAGCACAGATACGCAGTATTTT	CASSVDRSTDTQYF
TRBJ1-4	NA	TRBV7-6	TRBD1	TGTGCCAGCAGCCAACAGGGGGCTAATGAAAAACTGTTTTTT	CASSQQGANEKLFF
TRBJ2-4	NA	TRBV28	NA	TGTGCCAGCAGTTTTCAGGGGAAGTGGACCAAAAACATTCAGTACTTC	CASSFQGKWTKNIQYF
TRBJ2-7	few	TRBV3-1/TRBV3-2	TRBD1	TGTGCCAGCAGCAAATGGATCGGACAGGGCGAGGACGAGCAGTACTTC	CASSKWIGQGEDEQYF
TRBJ2-7	NA	TRBV18	NA	TGTGCCAGCTCACTCTTGGACACATACGAGCAGTACTTC	CASSLLDTYEQYF
TRBJ1-1	NA	TRBV5-1	NA	TGCGCCAGCAGCTTCGGGAGGGACGTCTACACTGAAGCTTTCTTT	CASSFGRDVYTEAFF
TRBJ2-1	NA	TRBV11-2	TRBD2	TGTGCCAGCAGCTTACAGCGGGGGACATTCTCCTACAATGAGCAGTTCTTC	CASSLQRGTFSYNEQFF
TRBJ2-1	NA	TRBV3-1/TRBV3-2	TRBD2	TGTGCCAGCAGCCGTAGAGGGACTAGCGGGGGGGGTGGTGAGCAGTTCTTC	CASSRRGTSGGGGEQFF
TRBJ1-5	NA	TRBV27	NA	TGTGCCAGCTCCACCACCGGGACAAGCAATCAGCCCCAGCATTTT	CASSTTGTSNQPQHF
TRBJ1-1	NA	TRBV6-5	TRBD1	TGTGCCAGCAGTTTGCAGGGGGCTGAAGCTTTCTTT	CASSLQGAEAFF
TRBJ1-4	once	TRBV2	TRBD1	TGTGCCAGCAATAGGGACAGGTCTGAAAAACTGTTTTTT	CASNRDRSEKLFF
TRBJ2-1	NA	TRBV7-8	TRBD1	TGTGCCAGCAGCTTAAGGGACAGGGGTACTGAGCAGTTCTTC	CASSLRDRGTEQFF
TRBJ2-3	NA	TRBV30	TRBD2	TGTGCCTGGAGTCCCCACGCGGGCGGGGGACCAGATACGCAGTATTTT	CAWSPHAGGGPDTQYF
TRBJ1-3	once	TRBV13	NA	TGTGCCAGCAGCTTAGTTTCGGGAGTGGGGTCTGGAAACACCATATATTTT	CASSLVSGVGSGNTIYF
TRBJ1-2	once	TRBV9	TRBD1	TGTGCCAGCAGCGTATCCCCCGCGGGACAGGGGGCGTATGGCTACACCTTC	CASSVSPAGQGAYGYTF
TRBJ1-1	NA	TRBV21-1	NA	TGTGCCAGCAGCAAAGTCCAACAGGGACGATACACTGAAGCTTTCTTT	CASSKVQQGRYTEAFF
TRBJ2-7	NA	TRBV7-2	TRBD1	TGTGCCAGCAGTGAAACAGGGGCCGAGCAGTACTTC	CASSETGAEQYF
TRBJ1-1	NA	TRBV19	NA	TGTGCCAGTAAGTACAGGACCGCATTT	CASKYRTAF
TRBJ2-5	NA	TRBV2	NA	TGTGCCAGCAGGTCTAGAGAAGAGACCCAGTACTTC	CASRSREETQYF
TRBJ2-6	NA	TRBV5-4	NA	TGTGCCAGCAGCCAGGACACTAACTCTGGGGCCAACGTCCTGACTTTC	CASSQDTNSGANVLTF
TRBJ1-1	once	TRBV10-3	NA	TGTGCCATCAGGCGCAACACTGAAGCTTTCTTT	CAIRRNTEAFF
TRBJ1-2	NA	TRBV6-6	NA	TGTGCCAGCAGCTCGGGGTATGGCTACACCTTC	CASSSGYGYTF
TRBJ1-5	NA	TRBV5-4	NA	TGTGCCAGCAGCTTGTCAGGGAATCAGCCCCAGCATTTT	CASSLSGNQPQHF